The clone carrying this T cell receptor beta chain was counted at least ten times. TCR beta CDR3 regions were amplified from RNA. During a first-round RT-PCR of the TCR CDR3, the HTBI primer set was used. TCRdb reprocessed the multiplex PCR reads via MiXCR and lists one record per CDR3 protein. Of approximately 610,000 distinct CDR3 sequences in the sample, approximately 16% were seen once. The record originates from a study of T cells in Graves' hyperthyroidism and ophthalmopathy. The authors deemed Graves' hyperthyroidism stable absent ophthalmopathy progression within 18 months. This clonotype originated in a woman aged 18-29 years with Graves' hyperthyroidism. Sequenced sample: blood.

In DNA form, the CDR3 reads TGTGCCAGCAGCCGAGGGACAGGGGGACGCGAGCAGTTCTTC. This translates into CASSRGTGGREQFF. The chain uses TRBV11-2 and TRBJ2-1; TRBD1 aligns across 11 bases. Germline CDR1 is SGHAT and CDR2 is FQNNGV. The CDR3 sequence is 14 residues long. V was clipped by 5 bases and J by 10 bases; unmatched bases: 7.